This TCR beta chain is drawn from a study of T-cell reconstitution after alpha-beta-depleted transplantation in children. This CDR3 contains 15 residues. V was pared by 6 bases and J by 7 bases, with 8 bases of the junction left unmatched. Unique molecular identifiers featured in how the TCRbeta library was prepared. MiXCR, applied by TCRdb to the PCR reads, yields one record per CDR3 protein. The sample yields about 370,000 distinct CDR3 sequences, around 20% seen once. In this sample, this clonotype turned up many times. Here the sequenced sample was PBMCs from the stem cell graft donor, taken from the stem cell graft. The chain couples TRBV12-3 or TRBV12-4 to TRBJ2-7; 14 bases fit TRBD2. The receptor was isolated from a human donor who donated a stem cell graft to a child with acute myeloid leukemia. The CDR3 DNA follows: TGTGCCAGCAGGTCCGGACTAGCGGGAGGAAGGGAGCAGTACTTC. It is translated as CASRSGLAGGREQYF.